Listed below are T cell receptor beta chains from one sample, sequenced in a study of blood T cell repertoires in COVID-19. Clones were read by immunoSEQ multiplex PCR, and TCRdb kept only the in-frame ones, dropping some. This table has approximately 170,000 clones, about 89% appearing once. Sequenced: peripheral blood. The receptors here all came from a man aged 18 to 30 who had recovered from COVID-19. CDR3s include the opening cysteine and the closing phenylalanine or tryptophan. A D gene is named only where the DNA matches it firmly. Not all rows give a size; the values are once, few, many and, for expanded clones, a class.

TRBV5-4,TRBJ2-2,TRBD2,once,TGTGCCAGCAGCCCCTACTCTAGCGGGATTAACACCGGGGAGCTGTTTTTT,CASSPYSSGINTGELFF
TRBV6-2/TRBV6-3,TRBJ2-7,TRBD2,NA,TGTGCCAGCAGTTACTTCGCGGGAGGGACGGGGTACGAGCAGTACTTC,CASSYFAGGTGYEQYF
TRBV7-8,TRBJ1-5,TRBD1,NA,TGTGCCAGCAGCTTGGAACAGGGGTATCAGCCCCAGCATTTT,CASSLEQGYQPQHF
TRBV10-3,TRBJ1-5,NA,NA,TGTGCCATCAGTGGGCCGAATAGCAATCAGCCCCAGCATTTT,CAISGPNSNQPQHF
TRBV5-1,TRBJ2-7,TRBD1,NA,TGCGCCAGCAGGCCCGGGACAGGCTACGAGCAGTACTTC,CASRPGTGYEQYF
TRBV4-1,TRBJ2-7,TRBD2,NA,TGCGCCAGCAGCCGGGGGGAGGGCCCCTACGAGCAGTACTTC,CASSRGEGPYEQYF
TRBV6-5,TRBJ1-5,NA,NA,TGTGCCAGCAGACGGGACATGGGGGGCAATCAGCCCCAGCATTTT,CASRRDMGGNQPQHF
TRBV7-9,TRBJ1-4,TRBD1,NA,TGTGCCAGCGGAAGGGACAGGGGGCTGGGAAAACTGTTTTTT,CASGRDRGLGKLFF
TRBV28,TRBJ1-3,TRBD1,NA,TGTGCCAGCAGTTTCAGGGGGTACTCTGGAAACACCATATATTTT,CASSFRGYSGNTIYF
TRBV6-1,TRBJ2-2,NA,once,TGTGCCAGCAGTGAGGCGGGAACCGGGGAGCTGTTTTTT,CASSEAGTGELFF
TRBV9,TRBJ2-1,NA,NA,TGTGCCAGCAGCCCGACTACCTTCTCCTACAATGAGCAGTTCTTC,CASSPTTFSYNEQFF
TRBV3-1/TRBV3-2,TRBJ2-3,NA,NA,TGTGCCAGCTCCAATAGCGCCTCAGATACGCAGTATTTT,CASSNSASDTQYF
TRBV24-1,TRBJ2-1,NA,NA,TGTGCCACCAGTGATGGGGGGACCTACAATGAGCAGTTCTTC,CATSDGGTYNEQFF
TRBV6-5,TRBJ2-1,TRBD2,NA,TGTGCCAGCAGTTACGGCGGCGGGAGGGAGTACAATGAGCAGTTCTTC,CASSYGGGREYNEQFF
TRBV6-2/TRBV6-3,TRBJ2-2,TRBD1,NA,TGTGCCAGCAGTTTCAGGGGGCTCAGGGTCGGGGAGCTGTTTTTT,CASSFRGLRVGELFF
TRBV6-5,TRBJ1-2,NA,NA,TGTGCCAGCAGTTACCTCGGCCCAAGCGATGGCTACACCTTC,CASSYLGPSDGYTF
TRBV6-6,TRBJ2-2,NA,NA,TGTGCCAGCACCCCTAACACCGGGGAGCTGTTTTTT,CASTPNTGELFF
TRBV6-2/TRBV6-3,TRBJ2-7,NA,NA,TGTGCCAGCAGTTACGAAGGTCAGCGGAGGGACTCCTACGAGCAGTACTTC,CASSYEGQRRDSYEQYF
TRBV7-9,TRBJ1-3,NA,once,TGTGCCAGCAGCTTAGAGGAGGCGTATAGGGACACCATATATTTT,CASSLEEAYRDTIYF
TRBV9,TRBJ2-2,TRBD2,NA,TGTGCCAGCAGCGCCAAGGGGACTAGGGGCACCGGGGAGCTGTTTTTT,CASSAKGTRGTGELFF
TRBV10-3,TRBJ1-4,NA,NA,TGTGCCATCAGCATGGGGCTGACTAATGAAAAACTGTTTTTT,CAISMGLTNEKLFF
TRBV7-2,TRBJ1-2,NA,NA,TGTGCCAGCAGCTTAAGGGCCCGGGGAGAGTATGGGAACTATGGCTACACCTTC,CASSLRARGEYGNYGYTF
TRBV7-2,TRBJ1-4,TRBD1,NA,TGTGCCAGCAGCTCACCGGGACAGCGGAATGAAAAACTGTTTTTT,CASSSPGQRNEKLFF
TRBV7-3,TRBJ2-1,NA,NA,TGTGCCAGCAGCTTCGGACATCCCTCCTACAATGAGCAGTTCTTC,CASSFGHPSYNEQFF
TRBV2,TRBJ1-1,NA,NA,TGTGCCAGCAGTGAAGAAGGGGGTATGAACACTGAAGCTTTCTTT,CASSEEGGMNTEAFF
TRBV19,TRBJ1-2,TRBD1,NA,TGTGCCAGTAGTACGGGGACAGAGAGCTATGGCTACACCTTC,CASSTGTESYGYTF
TRBV7-7,TRBJ2-7,NA,NA,TGTGCTAGCAGCCCTGGGGAGATCTACGAGCAGTACTTC,CASSPGEIYEQYF
TRBV7-9,TRBJ1-2,TRBD1,NA,TGTGCCAGCAGCCAAGGACAGGGGGGCAGCTACACCTTC,CASSQGQGGSYTF
TRBV6-6,TRBJ2-7,NA,NA,TGTGCCAGCAACCCAGGGCCCGGACAGTACTACGAGCAGTACTTC,CASNPGPGQYYEQYF
TRBV7-6,TRBJ2-1,NA,NA,TGTGCCAGCAGTTGGGGTCGGGGTCCGGGCTATGAGCAGTTCTTC,CASSWGRGPGYEQFF
TRBV30,TRBJ1-5,NA,NA,TGTGCCTGGGCAGGGGCGGCCAATCAGCCCCAGCATTTT,CAWAGAANQPQHF
TRBV7-9,TRBJ1-4,NA,NA,TGTGCCAGCAGCCCGGACAGAGGGAATGAAAAACTGTTTTTT,CASSPDRGNEKLFF
TRBV6-2/TRBV6-3,TRBJ2-7,NA,NA,TGTGCCAGCAGTTTCCAAGACAGGTACGAGCAGTACTTC,CASSFQDRYEQYF
TRBV9,TRBJ1-1,NA,NA,TGTGCCAGCAGCTCCCTTGGCCGGGGCGGGGACACTGAAGCTTTCTTT,CASSSLGRGGDTEAFF
TRBV5-4,TRBJ2-2,NA,NA,TGTGCCAGCAGCTTGGTCGGGGTCGCGAACACCGGGGAGCTGTTTTTT,CASSLVGVANTGELFF
TRBV3-1/TRBV3-2,TRBJ2-7,TRBD1,NA,TGTGCCAGCAGCCAAGGGGGGACAGGGCGCCTGGGGCAGTACTTC,CASSQGGTGRLGQYF
TRBV28,TRBJ2-7,NA,NA,TGTGCCAGCAGTTTGGGCCCACGGGGAATGACCTACGAGCAGTACTTC,CASSLGPRGMTYEQYF
TRBV14,TRBJ2-3,NA,NA,TGTGCCAGCAGCCAAGAGAGGAACCGAGAGACAGATACGCAGTATTTT,CASSQERNRETDTQYF
TRBV7-2,TRBJ1-1,NA,NA,TGTGCCAGCAGCTTAATCTCAGCTTTCTTT,CASSLISAFF
TRBV6-1,TRBJ1-2,TRBD1,NA,TGTGCCAGCAGTGGGGCAGGGGGCGAGAAGAACTATGGCTACACCTTC,CASSGAGGEKNYGYTF
TRBV6-2/TRBV6-3,TRBJ2-7,TRBD1,NA,TGTGCCAGCAGTTATCCCCGACAGGGGATCTACGAGCAGTACTTC,CASSYPRQGIYEQYF
TRBV5-5,TRBJ1-1,NA,NA,TGTGCCAGCAGCTTTACGGACAGTGAAGCTTTCTTT,CASSFTDSEAFF
TRBV3-1/TRBV3-2,TRBJ2-2,NA,NA,TGTGCCAGCAGCCGGACCGGGAGAATGGCCGGGGAGCTGTTTTTT,CASSRTGRMAGELFF
TRBV28,TRBJ2-7,TRBD2,NA,TGTGCCAGCAGTTTTACGGGCGGGAGCTACGAGCAGTACTTC,CASSFTGGSYEQYF
TRBV27,TRBJ1-6,TRBD1,NA,TGTGCCAGCAGTCCCGACAGGGCTTCACCCCTCCACTTT,CASSPDRASPLHF
TRBV10-3,TRBJ2-1,TRBD2,NA,TGTGCCATCAGTGAGGGGACTAGCGGGAGGGCCGGGAATGAGCAGTTCTTC,CAISEGTSGRAGNEQFF
TRBV4-3,TRBJ1-1,NA,NA,TGCGCCAGCAGCTGGACCGGGGGCACTGAAGCTTTCTTT,CASSWTGGTEAFF
TRBV6-2/TRBV6-3,TRBJ1-2,TRBD1,NA,TGTGCCAGCAGTTACGGGACAGGGGGCGGTGGCTACACCTTC,CASSYGTGGGGYTF
TRBV5-4,TRBJ2-7,NA,NA,TGTGCCAGCAGCTCCGGGACAACCTACGAGCAGTACTTC,CASSSGTTYEQYF